The 18 T cell receptor beta chains given below trace back to one sample, sequenced in a study of response to subunit inactivated influenza vaccine. TCRdb fed the RT-PCR reads into MiXCR, producing one record per CDR3 protein. The sample yields 400,000 to 550,000 distinct CDR3 sequences, 25% seen once. The sequencing used CD4+ T cells sorted from PBMCs, collected more than 4 days after vaccination. The receptors stem from a man aged 50 or older who received an inactivated influenza vaccine.

The chain has TRBV7-2 and TRBJ2-3; the D gene could be TRBD1 or TRBD2 (5 bases each). The ends were cut back, 5 bases at V and 8 bases at J, with 17 bases in the middle. The germline V gene has CDR1 SGHTA and CDR2 FQGNSA. The CDR3 is 14 residues long. CDR3 DNA: TGTGCCAGCAGCCCATACGGGGCCGCGGGTACGCAGTATTTT. It translates to CASSPYGAAGTQYF.

This clonotype occurred a few times. The rearrangement joins TRBV20-1 to TRBJ2-2; 8 bases fit TRBD1. J lost 0 bases, V lost 0 bases, and 6 bases had no gene match. This CDR3 has 17 residues. Germline CDR1 is DFQATT and CDR2 is SNEGSKA (reference sequence). CDR3 in DNA: TGCAGTGCTAGAGAACTCCAACAGGGGGCGAACACCGGGGAGCTGTTTTTT. Its protein product is CSARELQQGANTGELFF.

CDR3 in amino acids: CSARETSTRGDTQYF. Written as DNA, the CDR3 is TGCAGTGCTAGGGAGACTAGCACCCGGGGAGATACGCAGTATTTT. The rearrangement joins TRBV20-1 to TRBJ2-3; TRBD2 matches at 7 bases. CDR1 is DFQATT, CDR2 SNEGSKA, per germline (reference sequence). Trimming took 3 bases from V and 5 from J; bases not matched to a gene: 11. This CDR3 is built from 15 residues.

The chain combines TRBV14 with TRBJ2-5; TRBD1 aligns across 9 bases. Germline V gene lookup returns CDR1 SGHDN and CDR2 FVKESK. V lost 4 bases, J lost 2 bases, and 5 bases stayed unmatched. The CDR3 consists of 15 residues. DNA for the CDR3: TGTGCCAGCAGCCCTATGGACAGGGGTCAAGAGACCCAGTACTTC. Protein sequence: CASSPMDRGQETQYF.

The chain links TRBV20-1 to TRBJ2-7; D unresolved. Trimming left V 3 bases short and J 6 bases short, with 12 bases between. The CDR3 is made up of 12 amino acids. CDR1 is DFQATT and CDR2 is SNEGSKA in the germline V gene (reference sequence). The CDR3 DNA follows: TGCAGTGCTAGTTGGCAACTGGCCGAGCAGTACTTC. Residues: CSASWQLAEQYF.

J is TRBJ2-7 and V is TRBV12-3 or TRBV12-4; 9 nucleotides match TRBD1. The V gene end was trimmed by 5 bases and the J gene end by 7 bases; junction bases not matched to a gene: 9. The CDR3 contains 14 residues. CDR3 protein: CASSMGTGFDEQYF. DNA of the CDR3: TGTGCCAGCAGTATGGGGACAGGGTTTGATGAGCAGTACTTC.

V is TRBV6-5 and J is TRBJ1-5; D gene unclear. Deletions cut 0 bases from V and 7 bases from J, with 7 bases between. The CDR3 consists of 13 residues. CDR1 MNHEY and CDR2 SVGAGI come from the germline V gene. In DNA form, the CDR3 reads TGTGCCAGCAGTTACTCGGAGTACCAGCCCCAGCATTTT. Protein sequence: CASSYSEYQPQHF.

The sample holds many counts of this clonotype. V is TRBV5-1 and J is TRBJ2-7; D is uncertain. The CDR3 extends over 12 amino acids. Germline lookup yields CDR1 SGHRS and CDR2 YFSETQ. V lost 1 base, J lost 7 bases, and 9 bases lay in between. For the CDR3, the DNA is TGCGCCAGCAGCTTGACGGATGGGGAGCAGTACTTC. Translated: CASSLTDGEQYF.

The DNA for the CDR3 is TGTGCCAGCAGCTACGACAGGGGCACTGAAGCTTTCTTT. Protein sequence: CASSYDRGTEAFF. V usage is TRBV5-6 and J usage is TRBJ1-1; 8 nucleotides agree with TRBD1. The CDR3 sequence is 13 residues long. Trimming removed 3 bases from V and 4 bases from J; junction bases left unmatched: 2. From germline, CDR1 is SGHDT and CDR2 YYEEEE.

The V and J genes are TRBV6-1 and TRBJ2-7, with TRBD1 identical over 7 bases. CDR3 length: 16 amino acids. J lost 0 bases, V lost 6 bases, and 11 bases had no gene match. Per germline, CDR1 MNHNS and CDR2 SASEGT. CDR3 in amino acids: CASRPHGTVSSYEQYF. CDR3 DNA sequence: TGTGCCAGCAGGCCACACGGGACAGTGTCCTCCTACGAGCAGTACTTC.

The V gene is TRBV15, the J gene TRBJ2-7; 7 bases line up with TRBD2. V gave up 3 bases and J gave up 2 bases; unmatched junction bases: 10. Germline V gene data show CDR1 as LNHNV and CDR2 as YYDKDF (reference sequence). The CDR3 totals 16 residues. DNA of the CDR3: TGTGCCACCAGCAGGGGGGGGGTGAGTCCCCCCTACGAGCAGTACTTC. Translated, it gives CATSRGGVSPPYEQYF.

Many counts were recorded for this clonotype. This chain connects TRBV3-1 to TRBJ2-7, with TRBD1 matching over 12 bases. This CDR3 region has 16 residues. Trimming cost V 4 bases and J 5 bases; bases outside gene matches: 9. Germline lookup yields CDR1 LGHDT and CDR2 YNNKEL (reference sequence). The DNA for the CDR3 is TGTGCCAGCAGCCGGGAACCGGGACAGGGGGCCCACGAGCAGTACTTC. Its translation is CASSREPGQGAHEQYF.

This clonotype has more than one count but fewer than ten. This chain links TRBV10-3 with TRBJ2-1; 8 bases map to TRBD2. CDR3 length: 15 amino acids. After removal of 6 bases from V and 6 bases from J, the junction contained 10 bases not matched to a gene. The germline CDR1 and CDR2 sequences are ENHRY and SYGVKD. The DNA for the CDR3 is TGTGCCATCAGGGGGAGCGGGAGAGCAGCCAATGAGCAGTTCTTC. This translates into CAIRGSGRAANEQFF.

This clonotype was found a few times. The chain combines TRBV27 with TRBJ2-1, with D possibly matching TRBD2 (7 bases). V lost 5 bases to trimming and J lost 4 bases, with 21 bases between them. Germline CDR1 reads MNHEY; CDR2 reads SMNVEV (reference sequence). This CDR3 comprises 17 residues. CDR3 sequence: CASSPRKHGGPYNEQFF. The CDR3 nucleotides are TGTGCCAGCAGTCCCCGCAAACACGGGGGGCCTTACAATGAGCAGTTCTTC.

This clonotype showed up just a few times. The V and J genes are TRBV20-1 and TRBJ1-4; D not certain. CDR1 is DFQATT and CDR2 is SNEGSKA in the germline V gene (reference sequence). The CDR3 consists of 14 residues. The V end was cut by 1 base, the J end by 7 bases, with 13 bases between. The CDR3 loop reads CSARVSRMTEKLFF. In DNA, the CDR3 is TGCAGTGCTAGAGTGTCCAGGATGACTGAAAAACTGTTTTTT.

In its sample, this clonotype was seen a few times. Here the CDR3 reads CAISGGQENTGELFF. The CDR3 nucleotides read TGTGCCATCAGTGGGGGTCAAGAGAACACCGGGGAGCTGTTTTTT. The gene calls are TRBV10-3 and TRBJ2-2; D gene ambiguous. Germline lookup yields CDR1 ENHRY and CDR2 SYGVKD. The CDR3 loop spans 15 amino acids. The V and J ends lost 4 bases and 1 base respectively, with 10 bases between them.

The rearrangement joins TRBV28 to TRBJ1-5; tentatively, D is TRBD1 (6 bases). Germline V gene lookup returns CDR1 MDHEN and CDR2 SYDVKM. The germline V and J ends were trimmed by 5 bases and 14 bases, with 13 bases remaining between them. The CDR3 consists of 11 residues. The CDR3 here is CASSLRRDKHF. CDR3 DNA: TGTGCCAGCAGTCTTCGCCGGGACAAGCATTTT.

The J gene is TRBJ2-7, the V gene TRBV6-1; 11 nucleotides match TRBD2. Losses at the gene ends were 6 bases for V and 6 bases for J; bases not matched to a gene: 7. The CDR3 spans 14 residues. CDR1 is MNHNS, CDR2 SASEGT, per germline. As DNA, the CDR3 is TGTGCCAGCAGCCCTAGCGGGGGGACCCGCGAGCAGTACTTC. This encodes CASSPSGGTREQYF.